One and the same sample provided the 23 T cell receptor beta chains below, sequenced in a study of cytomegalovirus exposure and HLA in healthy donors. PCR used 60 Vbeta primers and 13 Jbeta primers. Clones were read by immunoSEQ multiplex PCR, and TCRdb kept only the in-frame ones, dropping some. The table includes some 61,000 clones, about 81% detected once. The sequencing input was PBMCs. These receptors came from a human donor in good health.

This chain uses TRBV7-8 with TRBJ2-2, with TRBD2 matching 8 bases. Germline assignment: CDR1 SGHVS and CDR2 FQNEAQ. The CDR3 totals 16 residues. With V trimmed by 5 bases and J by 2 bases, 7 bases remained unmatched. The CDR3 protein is CASSPRRGGNTGELFF. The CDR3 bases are TGTGCCAGCAGCCCCCGTCGGGGGGGTAACACCGGGGAGCTGTTTTTT.

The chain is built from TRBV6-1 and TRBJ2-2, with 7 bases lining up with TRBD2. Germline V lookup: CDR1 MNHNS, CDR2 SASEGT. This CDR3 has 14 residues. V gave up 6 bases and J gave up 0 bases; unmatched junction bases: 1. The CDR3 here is CASRAGANTGELFF. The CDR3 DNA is TGTGCCAGCAGGGCGGGGGCGAACACCGGGGAGCTGTTTTTT.

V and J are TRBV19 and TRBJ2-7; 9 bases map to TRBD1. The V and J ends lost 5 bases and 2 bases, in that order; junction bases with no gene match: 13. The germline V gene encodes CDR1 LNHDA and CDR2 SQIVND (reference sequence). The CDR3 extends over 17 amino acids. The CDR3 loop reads CASSPGQGMVWAYEQYF. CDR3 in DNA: TGTGCCAGTAGTCCGGGACAGGGAATGGTTTGGGCCTACGAGCAGTACTTC.

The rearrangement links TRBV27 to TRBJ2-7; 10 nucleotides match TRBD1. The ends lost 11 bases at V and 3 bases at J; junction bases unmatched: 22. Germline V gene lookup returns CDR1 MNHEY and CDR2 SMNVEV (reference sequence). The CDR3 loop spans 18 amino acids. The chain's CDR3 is CAPLSPTGGPEGYYEQYF. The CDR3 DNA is TGTGCCCCCCTCTCCCCGACAGGGGGCCCCGAAGGTTACTACGAGCAGTACTTC.

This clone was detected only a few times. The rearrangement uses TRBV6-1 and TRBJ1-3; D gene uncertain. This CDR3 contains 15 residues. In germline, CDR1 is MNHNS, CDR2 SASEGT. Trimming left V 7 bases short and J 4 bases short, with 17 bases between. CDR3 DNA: TGTGCCAGCATCAGCGTCGTGGGTCTCGGAAACACCATATATTTT. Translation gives CASISVVGLGNTIYF.

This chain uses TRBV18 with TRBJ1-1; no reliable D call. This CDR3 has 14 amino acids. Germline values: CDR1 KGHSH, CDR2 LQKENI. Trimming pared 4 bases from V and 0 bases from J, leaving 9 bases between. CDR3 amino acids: CASSQTPVNTEAFF. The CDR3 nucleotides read TGTGCCAGCTCACAAACTCCGGTGAACACTGAAGCTTTCTTT.

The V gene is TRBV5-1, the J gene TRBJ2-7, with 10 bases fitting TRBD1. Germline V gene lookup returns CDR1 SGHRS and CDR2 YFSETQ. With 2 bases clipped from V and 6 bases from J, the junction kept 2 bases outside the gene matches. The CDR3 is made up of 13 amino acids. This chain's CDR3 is CASSFGQGGEQYF. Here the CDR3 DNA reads TGCGCCAGCAGCTTCGGACAGGGGGGCGAGCAGTACTTC.

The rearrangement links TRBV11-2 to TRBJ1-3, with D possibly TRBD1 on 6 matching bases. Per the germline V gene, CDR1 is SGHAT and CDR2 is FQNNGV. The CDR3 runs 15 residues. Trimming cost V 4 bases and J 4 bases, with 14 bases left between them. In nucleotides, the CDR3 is TGTGCCAGCAGCTCAGGGGCAGGGAACGGAAACACCATATATTTT. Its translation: CASSSGAGNGNTIYF.

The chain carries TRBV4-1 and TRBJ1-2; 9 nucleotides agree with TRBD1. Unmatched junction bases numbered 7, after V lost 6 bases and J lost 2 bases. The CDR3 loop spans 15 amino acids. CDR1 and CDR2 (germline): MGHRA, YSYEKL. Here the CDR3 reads CASSRPGQGNYGYTF. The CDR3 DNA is TGCGCCAGCAGTAGACCGGGACAGGGAAACTATGGCTACACCTTC.

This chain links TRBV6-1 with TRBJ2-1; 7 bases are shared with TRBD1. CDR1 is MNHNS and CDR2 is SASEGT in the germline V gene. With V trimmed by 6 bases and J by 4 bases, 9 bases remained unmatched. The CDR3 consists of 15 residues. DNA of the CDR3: TGTGCCAGCAGCCGAACAGGGGTGGGGTACAATGAGCAGTTCTTC. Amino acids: CASSRTGVGYNEQFF.

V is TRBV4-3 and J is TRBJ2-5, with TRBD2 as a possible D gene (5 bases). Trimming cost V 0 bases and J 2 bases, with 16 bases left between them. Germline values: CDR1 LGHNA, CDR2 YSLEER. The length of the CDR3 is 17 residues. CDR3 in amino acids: CASSQDWRRSSQETQYF. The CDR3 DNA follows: TGCGCCAGCAGCCAAGATTGGAGGAGGTCCTCACAAGAGACCCAGTACTTC.

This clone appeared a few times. The chain's CDR3 is CASSLIGKGANTEAFF. DNA of the CDR3: TGTGCCAGCAGCTTGATTGGAAAGGGGGCGAACACTGAAGCTTTCTTT. The rearrangement joins TRBV5-6 to TRBJ1-1; 7 bases line up with TRBD1. V lost 1 base and J lost 1; bases outside the gene matches: 7. Germline CDR1 reads SGHDT; CDR2 reads YYEEEE. This CDR3 region has 16 residues. The entire variable domain, with the rest obtained from reference TRBV5-6 and TRBJ1-1, is as follows: DAGVTQSPTHLIKTRGQQVTLRCSPKSGHDTVSWYQQALGQGPQFIFQYYEEEERQRGNFPDRFSGHQFPNYSSELNVNALLLGDSALYLCASSLIGKGANTEAFFGQGTRLTVV.

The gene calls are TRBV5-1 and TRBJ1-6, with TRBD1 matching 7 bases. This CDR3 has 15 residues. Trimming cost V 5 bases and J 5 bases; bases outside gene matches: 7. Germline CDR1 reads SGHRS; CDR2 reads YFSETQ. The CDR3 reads CASRSRDSNNSPLHF. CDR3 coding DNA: TGCGCCAGCAGGAGCCGGGACAGTAATAATTCACCCCTCCACTTT.

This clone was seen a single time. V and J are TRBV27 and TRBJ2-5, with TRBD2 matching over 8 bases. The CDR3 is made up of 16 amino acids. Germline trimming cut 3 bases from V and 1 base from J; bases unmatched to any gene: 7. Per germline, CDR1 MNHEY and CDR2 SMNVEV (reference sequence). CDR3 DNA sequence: TGTGCCAGCAGTTTGACTAGCGAGGGCCCCCAAGAGACCCAGTACTTC. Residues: CASSLTSEGPQETQYF.

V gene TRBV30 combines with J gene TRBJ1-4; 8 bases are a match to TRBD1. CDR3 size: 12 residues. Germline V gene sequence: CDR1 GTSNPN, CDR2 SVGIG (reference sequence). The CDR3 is CAEGQVGEKLFF. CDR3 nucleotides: TGTGCTGAGGGACAGGTTGGGGAAAAACTGTTTTTT.

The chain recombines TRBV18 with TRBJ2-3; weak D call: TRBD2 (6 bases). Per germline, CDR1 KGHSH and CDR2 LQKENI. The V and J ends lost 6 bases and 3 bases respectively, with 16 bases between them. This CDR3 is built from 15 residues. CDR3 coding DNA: TGTGCCAGCTCCCTCCAGGGAGGCGGAACAGATACGCAGTATTTT. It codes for CASSLQGGGTDTQYF.

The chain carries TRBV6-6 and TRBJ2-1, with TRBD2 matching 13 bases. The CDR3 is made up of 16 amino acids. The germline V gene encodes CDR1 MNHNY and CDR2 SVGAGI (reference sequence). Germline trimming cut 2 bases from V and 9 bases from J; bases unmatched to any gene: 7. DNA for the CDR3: TGTGCCAGCAGTTACCCGACTAGCGGGGGGCGCGGTGAGCAGTTCTTC. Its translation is CASSYPTSGGRGEQFF.

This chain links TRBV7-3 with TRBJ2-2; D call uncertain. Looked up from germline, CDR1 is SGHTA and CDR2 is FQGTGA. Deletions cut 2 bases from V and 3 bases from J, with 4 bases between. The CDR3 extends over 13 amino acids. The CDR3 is CASSLEYTGELFF. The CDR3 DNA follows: TGTGCCAGCAGCTTAGAGTACACCGGGGAGCTGTTTTTT.

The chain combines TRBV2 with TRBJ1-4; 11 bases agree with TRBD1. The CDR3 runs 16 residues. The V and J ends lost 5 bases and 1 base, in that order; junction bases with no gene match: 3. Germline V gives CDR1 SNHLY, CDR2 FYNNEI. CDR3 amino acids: CASSRGTGGTNEKLFF. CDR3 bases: TGTGCCAGCAGTCGAGGGACAGGGGGAACTAATGAAAAACTGTTTTTT.

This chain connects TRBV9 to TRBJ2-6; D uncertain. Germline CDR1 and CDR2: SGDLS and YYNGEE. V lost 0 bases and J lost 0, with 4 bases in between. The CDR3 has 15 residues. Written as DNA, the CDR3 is TGTGCCAGCAGCGTAGTTAGCTCTGGGGCCAACGTCCTGACTTTC. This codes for CASSVVSSGANVLTF.

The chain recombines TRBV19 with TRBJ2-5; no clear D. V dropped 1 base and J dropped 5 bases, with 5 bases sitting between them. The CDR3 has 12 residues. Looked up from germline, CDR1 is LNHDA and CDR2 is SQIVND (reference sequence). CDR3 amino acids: CASSIVAETQYF. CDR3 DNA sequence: TGTGCCAGTAGTATAGTTGCGGAGACCCAGTACTTC.

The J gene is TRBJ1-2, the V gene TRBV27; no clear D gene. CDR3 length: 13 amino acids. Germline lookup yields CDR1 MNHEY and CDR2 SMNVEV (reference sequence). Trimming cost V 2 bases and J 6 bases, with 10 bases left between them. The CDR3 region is CASSLRAGNGYTF. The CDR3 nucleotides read TGTGCCAGCAGTTTAAGAGCGGGGAATGGCTACACCTTC.

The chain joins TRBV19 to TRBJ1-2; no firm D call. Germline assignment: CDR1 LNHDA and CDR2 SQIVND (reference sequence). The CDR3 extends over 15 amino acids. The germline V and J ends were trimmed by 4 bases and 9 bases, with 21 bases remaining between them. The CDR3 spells CASSTVISGADRYTF. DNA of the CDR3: TGTGCCAGTAGTACAGTAATTTCGGGAGCAGACCGCTACACCTTC.